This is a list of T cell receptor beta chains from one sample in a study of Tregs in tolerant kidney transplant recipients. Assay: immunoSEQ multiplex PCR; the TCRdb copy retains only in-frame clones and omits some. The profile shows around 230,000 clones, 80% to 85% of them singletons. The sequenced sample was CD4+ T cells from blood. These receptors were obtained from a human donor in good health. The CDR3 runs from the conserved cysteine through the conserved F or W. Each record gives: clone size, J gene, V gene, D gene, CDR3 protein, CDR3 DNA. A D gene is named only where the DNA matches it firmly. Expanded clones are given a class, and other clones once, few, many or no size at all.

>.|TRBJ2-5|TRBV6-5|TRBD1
CASSLQGADWETQYF
TGTGCCAGCAGTTTACAGGGGGCGGACTGGGAGACCCAGTACTTC
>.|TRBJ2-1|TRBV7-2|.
CASSAYSDEQFF
TGTGCCAGCAGCGCCTACTCGGATGAGCAGTTCTTC
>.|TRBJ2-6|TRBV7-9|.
CASSGEVGANVLTF
TGTGCCAGCAGCGGGGAAGTCGGGGCCAACGTCCTGACTTTC
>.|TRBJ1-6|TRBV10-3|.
CATGGGGSPLHF
TGTGCCACCGGGGGGGGCGGATCACCCCTCCACTTT
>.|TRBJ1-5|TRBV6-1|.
CASSENGETQPQHF
TGTGCCAGCAGTGAAAACGGAGAAACTCAGCCCCAGCATTTT
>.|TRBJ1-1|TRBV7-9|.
CASSLDRELMNTEAFF
TGTGCCAGCAGCTTAGATAGGGAGCTAATGAACACTGAAGCTTTCTTT
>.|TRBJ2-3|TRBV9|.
CASSARMGADTQYF
TGTGCCAGCAGCGCCCGTATGGGCGCAGATACGCAGTATTTT
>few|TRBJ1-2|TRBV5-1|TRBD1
CASSLEGGHGYTF
TGCGCCAGCAGCTTGGAAGGGGGCCATGGCTACACCTTC
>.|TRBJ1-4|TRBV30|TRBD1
CAWNLGGAGEKLFF
TGTGCCTGGAACCTAGGGGGCGCGGGGGAAAAACTGTTTTTT
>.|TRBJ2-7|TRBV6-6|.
CASSYKQGPFSYEQYF
TGTGCCAGCAGTTATAAACAGGGTCCCTTCTCCTACGAGCAGTACTTC
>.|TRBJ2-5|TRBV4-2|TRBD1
CASSHGGQGRQETQYF
TGTGCCAGCAGCCACGGTGGACAGGGACGCCAAGAGACCCAGTACTTC
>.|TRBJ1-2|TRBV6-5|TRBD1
CASSTGTGLYGYTF
TGTGCCAGCAGCACCGGGACAGGGCTCTATGGCTACACCTTC
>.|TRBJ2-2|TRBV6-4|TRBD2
CASSASGSTGELFF
TGTGCCAGCAGTGCTAGCGGGAGTACCGGGGAGCTGTTTTTT
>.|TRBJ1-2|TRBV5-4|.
CASSSEGNYGYTF
TGTGCCAGCAGCTCCGAGGGCAACTATGGCTACACCTTC
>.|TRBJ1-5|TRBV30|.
CAWSEGQRNQPQHF
TGTGCCTGGAGTGAGGGGCAGCGCAATCAGCCCCAGCATTTT
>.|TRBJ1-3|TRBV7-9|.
CASSYPGPTNTIYF
TGTGCCAGCAGCTACCCGGGACCGACTAACACCATATATTTT
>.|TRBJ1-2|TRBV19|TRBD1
CASSPRTGSGYTF
TGTGCCAGTAGTCCCAGGACAGGGAGCGGCTACACCTTC
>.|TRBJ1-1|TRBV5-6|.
CASSLAWERATEAFF
TGTGCCAGCAGCTTGGCCTGGGAGAGGGCGACTGAAGCTTTCTTT
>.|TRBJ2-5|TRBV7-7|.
CASSPGTVETQYF
TGTGCTAGCAGCCCTGGCACCGTAGAGACCCAGTACTTC
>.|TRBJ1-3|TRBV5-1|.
CASSLDSGSGNTIYF
TGCGCCAGCAGCTTGGACAGTGGCTCTGGAAACACCATATATTTT
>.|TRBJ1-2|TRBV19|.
CASSPQTGGDYGYTF
TGTGCCAGTAGCCCTCAGACAGGCGGAGACTATGGCTACACCTTC
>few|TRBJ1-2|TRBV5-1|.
CASSLAAPSATYGYTF
TGCGCCAGCAGCTTGGCCGCCCCGTCGGCCACCTATGGCTACACCTTC
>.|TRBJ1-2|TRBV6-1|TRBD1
CASSSKQGAGYGYTF
TGTGCCAGCAGTTCAAAACAGGGGGCGGGGTATGGCTACACCTTC
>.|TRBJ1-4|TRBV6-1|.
CASRFSATNEKLFF
TGTGCCAGCAGATTCAGCGCAACTAATGAAAAACTGTTTTTT
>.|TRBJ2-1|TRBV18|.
CASSPSRGSYNEQFF
TGTGCCAGCTCACCCTCGAGAGGATCCTACAATGAGCAGTTCTTC
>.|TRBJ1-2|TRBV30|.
CAWDLAGAGGYTF
TGTGCCTGGGACCTAGCGGGGGCTGGTGGCTACACCTTC
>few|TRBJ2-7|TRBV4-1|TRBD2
CASSQAGTSVYEQYF
TGCGCCAGCAGCCAAGCCGGGACTAGTGTCTACGAGCAGTACTTC
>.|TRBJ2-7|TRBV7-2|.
CASSPPGGIEQYF
TGTGCCAGCAGCCCACCCGGGGGTATCGAGCAGTACTTC
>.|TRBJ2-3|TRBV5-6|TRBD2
CASSLPSGTRDTQYF
TGTGCCAGCAGCTTGCCAAGCGGGACCCGGGATACGCAGTATTTT
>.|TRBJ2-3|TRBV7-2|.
CASSPRGGGYDTQYF
TGTGCCAGCAGCCCTAGGGGAGGGGGCTATGATACGCAGTATTTT
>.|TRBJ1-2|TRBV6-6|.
CASGENDYGYTF
TGTGCCAGCGGAGAAAACGACTATGGCTACACCTTC
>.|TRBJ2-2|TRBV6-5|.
CASSYSTGANTGELFF
TGTGCCAGCAGTTACTCAACGGGAGCGAACACCGGGGAGCTGTTTTTT
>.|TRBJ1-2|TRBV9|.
CASSVGRAGDGYTF
TGTGCCAGCAGCGTAGGGCGGGCAGGGGATGGCTACACCTTC
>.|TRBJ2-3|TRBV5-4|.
CASSLLLGGDTQYF
TGTGCCAGCAGCTTACTCCTGGGCGGAGATACGCAGTATTTT
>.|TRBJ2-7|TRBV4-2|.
CASSQVGGEQYF
TGTGCCAGCAGCCAAGTGGGAGGCGAGCAGTACTTC
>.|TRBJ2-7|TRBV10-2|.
CASSESRTGRYYEQYF
TGCGCCAGCAGTGAGTCCCGAACAGGGAGGTACTACGAGCAGTACTTC
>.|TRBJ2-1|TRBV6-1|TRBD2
CASSDPGLAGFFSYNEQFF
TGTGCCAGCAGTGACCCGGGACTAGCGGGGTTTTTCTCCTACAATGAGCAGTTCTTC
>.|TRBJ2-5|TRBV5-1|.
CASSYNSGEETQYF
TGCGCCAGCAGCTATAACTCTGGGGAAGAGACCCAGTACTTC
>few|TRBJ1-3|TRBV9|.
CASSGPGVSSGNTIYF
TGTGCCAGCAGCGGGCCCGGCGTTAGCTCTGGAAACACCATATATTTT
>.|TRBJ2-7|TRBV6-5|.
CASSYSRVPTYEQYF
TGTGCCAGCAGTTACTCCAGGGTCCCCACCTACGAGCAGTACTTC
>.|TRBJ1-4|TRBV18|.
CASSFNPGRRKEKLFF
TGTGCCAGCTCCTTCAACCCGGGACGAAGAAAAGAAAAACTGTTTTTT
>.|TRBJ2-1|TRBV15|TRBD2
CATSGLAGFNEQFF
TGTGCCACCAGCGGACTAGCGGGATTCAATGAGCAGTTCTTC
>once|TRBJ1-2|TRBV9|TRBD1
CASSPPGTALNYGYTF
TGTGCCAGCAGCCCCCCCGGGACAGCGCTTAACTATGGCTACACCTTC
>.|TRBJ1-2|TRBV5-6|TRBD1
CASSGTGAYGYTF
TGTGCCAGCAGCGGGACAGGGGCCTATGGCTACACCTTC
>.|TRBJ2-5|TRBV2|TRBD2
CASRESGGKETQYF
TGTGCCAGCAGGGAGAGCGGGGGAAAAGAGACCCAGTACTTC
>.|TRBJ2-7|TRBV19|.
CASSTGLAGEQYF
TGTGCCAGTAGTACTGGGCTAGCTGGAGAGCAGTACTTC
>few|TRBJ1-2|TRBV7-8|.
CASSLGGGAYGYTF
TGTGCCAGCAGCTTGGGCGGCGGAGCCTATGGCTACACCTTC
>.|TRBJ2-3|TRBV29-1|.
CSVEPRSTDTQYF
TGCAGCGTTGAACCTCGGAGCACAGATACGCAGTATTTT
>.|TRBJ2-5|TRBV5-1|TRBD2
CASSSGTSAEETQYF
TGCGCCAGCAGCTCCGGGACTAGCGCAGAAGAGACCCAGTACTTC
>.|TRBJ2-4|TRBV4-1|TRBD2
CASNPGLAKGGAKNIQYF
TGCGCCAGCAACCCGGGACTAGCCAAAGGAGGGGCCAAAAACATTCAGTACTTC
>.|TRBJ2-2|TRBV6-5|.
CASSWRDTGELFF
TGCGCCAGCAGCTGGCGGGACACCGGGGAGCTGTTTTTT
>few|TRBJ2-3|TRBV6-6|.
CASSYEQGAHTQYF
TGTGCCAGCAGTTACGAGCAGGGAGCACATACGCAGTATTTT